The 23 T cell receptor beta chains given below trace back to one sample, sequenced in a study of blood T cell repertoires in COVID-19. The method was immunoSEQ multiplex PCR; TCRdb's version includes in-frame clones alone and lacks a portion of them. Of about 160,000 clones in the sample, approximately 90% were seen once. Sequenced input: peripheral blood. All receptors derive from a woman between 55 and 75 years old with active or convalescent COVID-19.

The gene calls are TRBV7-9 and TRBJ2-5; tentatively, D is TRBD1 (5 bases). This CDR3 has 14 residues. V shed 1 base and J shed 5 bases, with 11 bases lying between them. Per germline, CDR1 SEHNR and CDR2 FQNEAQ (reference sequence). The CDR3 nucleotides are TGTGCCAGCAGCTTAGTTTTGGGGCCGGAGACCCAGTACTTC. Amino acids: CASSLVLGPETQYF.

Concerning this clone: Other nucleotide sequences in the sample specify the same CDR3. V is TRBV5-1 and J is TRBJ1-1, with 8 bases that match TRBD1. Germline CDR1 reads SGHRS; CDR2 reads YFSETQ. V lost 0 bases and J lost 2; bases outside the gene matches: 6. This CDR3 is 16 amino acids long. The DNA of the CDR3 is TGCGCCAGCAGCTTGGGAAATACAGGGGGAAACACTGAAGCTTTCTTT. Protein: CASSLGNTGGNTEAFF.

The chain joins TRBV6-2 or TRBV6-3 to TRBJ2-7; 8 nucleotides align to TRBD1. CDR3 length: 13 residues. J was trimmed by 3 bases and V by 2 bases; bases with no gene match: 0. Per the germline V gene, CDR1 is MNHEY and CDR2 is SVGEGT. CDR3 nucleotide sequence: TGTGCCAGCAGTTACGGGACAGGCTACGAGCAGTACTTC. This encodes CASSYGTGYEQYF.

The chain is built from TRBV19 and TRBJ1-5; D is perhaps TRBD1 (5 bases). The CDR3 sequence is 16 residues long. Germline CDR1 and CDR2: LNHDA and SQIVND (reference sequence). V lost 5 bases, J lost 1 base, and 15 bases lay in between. The DNA of the CDR3 is TGTGCCAGTAGTTCAGGGAGGGGTGTAAGCAATCAGCCCCAGCATTTT. This sequence encodes CASSSGRGVSNQPQHF.

The CDR3 sequence is CASNDRGQVGELFF. In nucleotides, the CDR3 is TGTGCCAGCAACGACAGGGGGCAGGTCGGGGAGCTGTTTTTT. V is TRBV7-2 and J is TRBJ2-2; 10 bases are shared with TRBD1. In germline, CDR1 is SGHTA, CDR2 FQGNSA. Trimming at V came to 7 bases and at J to 7 bases, leaving 6 bases not matched to a gene. This CDR3 has 14 amino acids.

This clone was counted a single time. V usage is TRBV5-6 and J usage is TRBJ1-3; a possible D gene is TRBD1 (5 bases). The CDR3 extends over 15 amino acids. V was cut by 2 bases and J by 1 base, with 10 bases left in between. Germline assignment: CDR1 SGHDT and CDR2 YYEEEE. The CDR3 region is CASSFPSGSGNTIYF. CDR3 in DNA: TGTGCCAGCAGCTTCCCCTCAGGGTCTGGAAACACCATATATTTT.

This clone was picked up a small number of times. This sequence joins TRBV19 and TRBJ2-6; weak D call: TRBD1 (6 bases). V lost 7 bases, J lost 1 base, and 14 bases lay in between. Germline CDR1 is LNHDA and CDR2 is SQIVND (reference sequence). The CDR3 extends over 16 amino acids. The CDR3 sequence is CASTPSRGSGANVLTF. In DNA form, the CDR3 reads TGTGCCAGTACACCTTCGAGGGGGTCTGGGGCCAACGTCCTGACTTTC.

This chain links TRBV7-8 with TRBJ1-5; possibly TRBD1 for D (5 bases). CDR1 and CDR2 from the germline V gene are SGHVS and FQNEAQ. CDR3 length: 13 residues. V lost 2 bases, J lost 9 bases, and 11 bases lay in between. As DNA, the CDR3 is TGTGCCAGCAGCTTATTCAGGGAATCGCCCCAGCATTTT. Encoded protein: CASSLFRESPQHF.

The chain uses TRBV30 and TRBJ2-7, with TRBD2 matching 10 bases. Germline CDR1 GTSNPN, CDR2 SVGIG (reference sequence). This CDR3 spans 15 amino acids. V trimming: 3 bases; J trimming: 3 bases; junction bases outside the gene matches: 8. The CDR3: CAWRESGGAVYEQYF. The CDR3 DNA reads as TGTGCCTGGAGGGAAAGCGGGGGGGCCGTCTACGAGCAGTACTTC.

The chain joins TRBV5-6 to TRBJ1-1; D gene ambiguous. Germline loops: CDR1 SGHDT, CDR2 YYEEEE. Trimming left V 2 bases short and J 1 base short, with 12 bases between. The CDR3 length is 15 residues. For the CDR3, the DNA is TGTGCCAGCAGCTTCTATGGGGAGTCGAACACTGAAGCTTTCTTT. Translated: CASSFYGESNTEAFF.

This chain joins TRBV18 and TRBJ2-7, with 9 bases aligning to TRBD1. After removal of 2 bases from V and 3 bases from J, the junction contained 5 bases not matched to a gene. Germline CDR1 is KGHSH and CDR2 is LQKENI. The CDR3 extends over 15 amino acids. Written as DNA, the CDR3 is TGTGCCAGCTCACCAGCCGGGACAGGGAACTACGAGCAGTACTTC. Residues: CASSPAGTGNYEQYF. Combining the CDR3 with reference TRBV18 and TRBJ2-7 gives the whole variable domain NAGVMQNPRHLVRRRGQEARLRCSPMKGHSHVYWYRQLPEEGLKFMVYLQKENIIDESGMPKERFSAEFPKEGPSILRIQQVVRGDSAAYFCASSPAGTGNYEQYFGPGTRLTVT.

The chain employs TRBV5-5 and TRBJ1-1; 7 nucleotides line up with TRBD1. Germline CDR1 SGHKS, CDR2 YYEKEE (reference sequence). The CDR3 covers 17 residues. Trimming cost V 2 bases and J 7 bases; bases outside gene matches: 17. The CDR3 coding sequence is TGTGCCAGCAGCTTAACCGTATTTTACCAGGGGGTCAGTGAAGCTTTCTTT. This translates into CASSLTVFYQGVSEAFF.

V gene TRBV7-2 combines with J gene TRBJ2-5; D is unresolved. The CDR3 is made up of 15 amino acids. The germline V and J ends were trimmed by 4 bases and 4 bases, with 16 bases remaining between them. Per the germline V gene, CDR1 is SGHTA and CDR2 is FQGNSA. The CDR3 bases are TGTGCCAGCAGCTCCCAACAGCAAGCATCAGAGACCCAGTACTTC. Amino acid sequence: CASSSQQQASETQYF.

This sequence joins TRBV18 and TRBJ2-7; 7 bases map to TRBD2. In germline, CDR1 is KGHSH, CDR2 LQKENI. J lost 2 bases, V lost 4 bases, and 8 bases had no gene match. The CDR3 spans 15 residues. CDR3 DNA sequence: TGTGCCAGCTCACTCGCCCGGGGGACTACCTACGAGCAGTACTTC. Protein sequence: CASSLARGTTYEQYF.

The chain links TRBV7-2 to TRBJ1-1; 8 bases align to TRBD1. Looked up from germline, CDR1 is SGHTA and CDR2 is FQGNSA. With V trimmed by 4 bases and J by 3 bases, 7 bases remained unmatched. The CDR3 contains 15 residues. CDR3 amino acids: CASSSGQGGYTEAFF. CDR3 coding DNA: TGTGCCAGCAGCTCTGGACAGGGTGGGTACACTGAAGCTTTCTTT. Filled out from reference TRBV7-2 and TRBJ1-1, the complete variable domain reads GAGVSQSPSNKVTEKGKDVELRCDPISGHTALYWYRQSLGQGLEFLIYFQGNSAPDKSGLPSDRFSAERTGGSVSTLTIQRTQQEDSAVYLCASSSGQGGYTEAFFGQGTRLTVV.

The V gene is TRBV4-3, the J gene TRBJ2-3; D remains ambiguous. Between the trimmed V and J ends, which lost 4 bases and 0 bases, there was a span of 17 bases. Germline V gives CDR1 LGHNA, CDR2 YSLEER. The CDR3 has 17 amino acids. The CDR3 coding sequence is TGCGCCAGCAGCCCGTCGACAATTATATCTAGCACAGATACGCAGTATTTT. Its translation is CASSPSTIISSTDTQYF.

As regards this clone: The same CDR3 also results from other DNA sequences found in this sample. As DNA, the CDR3 is TGTGCCAGCAGCGTACTAACAGGGGGAACTGAAGCTTTCTTT. This gives the protein CASSVLTGGTEAFF. The rearrangement joins TRBV9 to TRBJ1-1; 8 bases line up with TRBD1. Germline V gives CDR1 SGDLS, CDR2 YYNGEE. This CDR3 comprises 14 residues. Trimming took 1 base from V and 5 from J; bases not matched to a gene: 4.

This clone was found once. The chain joins TRBV30 to TRBJ1-6; perhaps TRBD1 as D (6 bases). The CDR3 spans 15 residues. Trimming removed 0 bases from V and 7 bases from J, with 13 bases in between. Germline lookup yields CDR1 GTSNPN and CDR2 SVGIG (reference sequence). The CDR3 DNA is TGTGCCTGGAGTGTAGTAGGGCAGGGGAATTCACCCCTCCACTTT. It yields the protein CAWSVVGQGNSPLHF.

The table lists this clone with a few counts. This sequence joins TRBV7-9 and TRBJ2-2; 11 positions match TRBD2. J lost 3 bases, V lost 5 bases, and 2 bases had no gene match. This CDR3 is built from 15 residues. Per germline, CDR1 SEHNR and CDR2 FQNEAQ (reference sequence). The CDR3 here is CASSPGLADTGELFF. In nucleotides, the CDR3 is TGTGCCAGCAGCCCGGGACTAGCGGACACCGGGGAGCTGTTTTTT. The full variable domain, with the rest looked up from reference TRBV7-9 and TRBJ2-2, is DTGVSQNPRHKITKRGQNVTFRCDPISEHNRLYWYRQTLGQGPEFLTYFQNEAQLEKSRLLSDRFSAERPKGSFSTLEIQRTEQGDSAMYLCASSPGLADTGELFFGEGSRLTVL.

V and J are TRBV3-1 (or the pseudogene TRBV3-2) and TRBJ1-2; no clear D gene. The V gene's germline CDR1 is LGHDT and CDR2 YNNKEL (reference sequence). CDR3 length: 13 amino acids. The germline V and J ends were trimmed by 5 bases and 6 bases, with 13 bases remaining between them. The CDR3 sequence: CASSSDGIDGYTF. The DNA of the CDR3 is TGTGCCAGCAGCAGCGACGGAATAGATGGCTACACCTTC.

This clone was seen once. The chain couples TRBV2 to TRBJ1-1, with D maybe TRBD1 (5 bases). The length of the CDR3 is 13 residues. The germline V and J ends were trimmed by 8 bases and 1 base, with 11 bases remaining between them. CDR1 and CDR2 (germline): SNHLY, FYNNEI. CDR3 nucleotide sequence: TGTGCCAGCGGGGAAACAGGGAACACTGAAGCTTTCTTT. Its translation: CASGETGNTEAFF.

The chain carries TRBV13 and TRBJ1-3; 10 positions match TRBD1. The germline V gene encodes CDR1 PRHDT and CDR2 FYEKMQ (reference sequence). There are 16 residues in the CDR3. J gave up 4 bases and V 3 bases, and 6 bases lay outside the gene matches. The CDR3 is CASSLGPTGGGNTIYF. CDR3 DNA: TGTGCCAGCAGCTTGGGCCCGACAGGGGGCGGAAACACCATATATTTT.

This clone was recorded once. The chain's CDR3 is CASSPLGGGSNQPQHF. CDR3 in DNA: TGTGCCAGCAGCCCTTTGGGGGGTGGTAGCAATCAGCCCCAGCATTTT. The chain links TRBV7-2 to TRBJ1-5, with a possible D match to TRBD1 (5 bases). V lost 5 bases, J lost 0 bases, and 14 bases lay in between. Germline CDR1 and CDR2: SGHTA and FQGNSA. CDR3 size: 16 residues.